This entry is about one T cell receptor beta chain. The investigators reverse transcribed all of the isolated RNA, so they sequenced expressed TCRB transcripts. Only in-frame clones appear in the TCRdb table, and some are missing; sequencing was by immunoSEQ multiplex PCR. The sample lists 300,000 to 400,000 clones, 8% to 13% seen once, with roughly 0.016% in the top ten. The data are from a study of beta chain features in type 1 diabetes. CDR3 length: 11 residues. Germline V gene data show CDR1 as SEHNR and CDR2 as FQNEAQ (reference sequence). Trimming shortened V by 5 bases and J by 5 bases, and 4 bases separated the two germline ends.

The chain employs TRBV7-9 and TRBJ2-1; D remains unclear. This receptor was taken from a woman aged 30 to 39 in good health. Sample: naive CD4+ T cells from blood. This CDR3 reads CASSLNNEQFF. As DNA, the CDR3 is TGTGCCAGCAGCCTAAACAATGAGCAGTTCTTC.